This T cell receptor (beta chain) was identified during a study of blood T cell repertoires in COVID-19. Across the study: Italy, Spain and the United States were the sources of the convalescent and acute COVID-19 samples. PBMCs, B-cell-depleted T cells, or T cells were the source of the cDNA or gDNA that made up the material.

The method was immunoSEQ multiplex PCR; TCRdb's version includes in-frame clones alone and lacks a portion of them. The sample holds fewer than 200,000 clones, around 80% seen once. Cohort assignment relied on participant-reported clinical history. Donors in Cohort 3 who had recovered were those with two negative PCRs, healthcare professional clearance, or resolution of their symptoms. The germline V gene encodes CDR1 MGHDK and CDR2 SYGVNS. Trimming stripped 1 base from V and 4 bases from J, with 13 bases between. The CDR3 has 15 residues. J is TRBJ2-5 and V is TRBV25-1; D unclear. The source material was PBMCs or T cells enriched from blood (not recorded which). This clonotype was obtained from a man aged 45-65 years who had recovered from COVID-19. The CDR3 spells CASSESERWAETQYF. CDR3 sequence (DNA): TGTGCCAGCAGTGAATCCGAAAGGTGGGCAGAGACCCAGTACTTC.